This T cell receptor beta chain was sequenced during a study of blood T cell repertoires in COVID-19. On the study more broadly: COVID-19 samples from acute and convalescent phases originated in the United States, Italy and Spain.

Original processing notes: Reference gene primer amplification yielded estimated nucleated cell counts. Libraries were prepared by immunoSEQ multiplex PCR; TCRdb keeps only in-frame clonotypes and omits some of them. V and J calls and clone size are given by that table; D and trimming were obtained from the DNA. This table holds 440,000 or so clones, 75% to 90% found once. The length of the CDR3 is 14 residues. Germline loops: CDR1 MDHEN, CDR2 SYDVKM. V dropped 7 bases and J dropped 1 base, with 10 bases sitting between them. This receptor was obtained from a woman aged 35 to 49 with COVID-19, enrolled during active disease. This chain links TRBV28 with TRBJ1-4; D is unclear. The sample comprised peripheral blood. The CDR3 region has the DNA TGTGCCAGCAATATCGAGGGAACTAATGAAAAACTGTTTTTT. As protein: CASNIEGTNEKLFF.